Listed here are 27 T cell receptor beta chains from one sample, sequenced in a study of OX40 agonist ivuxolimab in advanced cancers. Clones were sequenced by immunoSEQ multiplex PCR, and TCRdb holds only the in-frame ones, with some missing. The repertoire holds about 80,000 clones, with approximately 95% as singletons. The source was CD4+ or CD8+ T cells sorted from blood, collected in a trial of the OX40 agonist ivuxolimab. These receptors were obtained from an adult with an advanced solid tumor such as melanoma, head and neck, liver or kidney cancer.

Written as DNA, the CDR3 is TGTGCCAGCAGCTTCCTGGGGGGGACTGAAGCTTTCTTT. It specifies CASSFLGGTEAFF. The chain couples TRBV5-4 to TRBJ1-1; tentative D call: TRBD1 (5 bases). Trimming shortened V by 2 bases and J by 5 bases, and 10 bases separated the two germline ends. This CDR3 region has 13 residues. Germline values: CDR1 SGHNT, CDR2 YYREEE (reference sequence). Full variable domain (missing parts from reference TRBV5-4 and TRBJ1-1): ETGVTQSPTHLIKTRGQQVTLRCSSQSGHNTVSWYQQALGQGPQFIFQYYREEENGRGNFPPRFSGLQFPNYSSELNVNALELDDSALYLCASSFLGGTEAFFGQGTRLTVV.

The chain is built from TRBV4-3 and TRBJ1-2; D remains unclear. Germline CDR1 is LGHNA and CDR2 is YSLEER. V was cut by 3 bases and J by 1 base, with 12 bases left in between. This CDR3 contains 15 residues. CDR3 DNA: TGCGCCAGCAGCCAGGAAACGACGCTTAACTATGGCTACACCTTC. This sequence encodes CASSQETTLNYGYTF.

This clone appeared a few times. The CDR3 DNA reads as TGTGCCAGCAGTGAGGGACAGGGTTATGGGACTGAAGCTTTCTTT. It encodes CASSEGQGYGTEAFF. This chain uses TRBV2 with TRBJ1-1; 9 positions agree with TRBD1. The CDR3 extends over 15 amino acids. V lost 3 bases, J lost 5 bases, and 7 bases stayed unmatched. CDR1 is SNHLY, CDR2 FYNNEI, per germline.

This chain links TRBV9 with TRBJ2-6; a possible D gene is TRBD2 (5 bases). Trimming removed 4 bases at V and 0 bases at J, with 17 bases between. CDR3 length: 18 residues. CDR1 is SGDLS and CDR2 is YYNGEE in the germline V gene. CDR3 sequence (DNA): TGTGCCAGCAGCAACTCCGGGGTGTCCGCCTCTGGGGCCAACGTCCTGACTTTC. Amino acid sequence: CASSNSGVSASGANVLTF.

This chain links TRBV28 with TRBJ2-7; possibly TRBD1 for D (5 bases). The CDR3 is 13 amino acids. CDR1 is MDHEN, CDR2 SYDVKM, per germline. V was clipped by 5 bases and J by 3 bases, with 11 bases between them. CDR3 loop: CASSVRQHYEQYF. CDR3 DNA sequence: TGTGCCAGCAGTGTTAGACAGCACTACGAGCAGTACTTC.

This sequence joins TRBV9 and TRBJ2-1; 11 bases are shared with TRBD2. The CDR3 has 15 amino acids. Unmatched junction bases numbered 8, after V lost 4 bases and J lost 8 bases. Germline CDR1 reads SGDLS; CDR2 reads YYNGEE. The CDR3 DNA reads TGTGCCAGCAGCCCCGGGACTAGCGGTTGGGATGAGCAGTTCTTC. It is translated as CASSPGTSGWDEQFF.

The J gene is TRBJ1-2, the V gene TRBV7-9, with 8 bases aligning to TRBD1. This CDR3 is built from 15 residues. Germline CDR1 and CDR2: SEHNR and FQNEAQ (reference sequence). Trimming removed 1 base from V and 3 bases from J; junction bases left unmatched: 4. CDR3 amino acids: CASSLGTGMYYGYTF. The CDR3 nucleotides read TGTGCCAGCAGCTTAGGGACAGGGATGTACTATGGCTACACCTTC.

CDR3 sequence (DNA): TGTGCCAGCAGCTTTTACCGGGACAGGGCGCCCAAAAACATTCAGTACTTC. This translates into CASSFYRDRAPKNIQYF. This chain joins TRBV21-1 and TRBJ2-4; the table's D call TRBD1 went unverified against the DNA. TRBV21-1 is deemed a pseudogene. This CDR3 comprises 17 residues.

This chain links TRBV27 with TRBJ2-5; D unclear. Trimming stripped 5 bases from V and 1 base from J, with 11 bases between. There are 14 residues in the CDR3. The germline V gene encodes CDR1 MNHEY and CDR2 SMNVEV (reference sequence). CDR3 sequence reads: CASSQASGQETQYF. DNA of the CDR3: TGTGCCAGCAGTCAGGCATCGGGCCAAGAGACCCAGTACTTC.

In DNA form, the CDR3 reads TGCAGCGTTGGCGGTCGGGGTTGGAGTGAAAAACTGTTTTTT. Translated, it gives CSVGGRGWSEKLFF. V usage is TRBV29-1 and J usage is TRBJ1-4; D call uncertain. CDR1 SQVTM and CDR2 ANQGSEA come from the germline V gene. V lost 4 bases and J lost 7, with 16 bases in between. The CDR3 is made up of 14 amino acids.

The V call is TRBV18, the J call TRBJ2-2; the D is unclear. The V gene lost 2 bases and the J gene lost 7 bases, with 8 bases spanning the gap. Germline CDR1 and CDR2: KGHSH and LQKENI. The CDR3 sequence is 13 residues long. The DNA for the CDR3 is TGTGCCAGCTCACCAGCAGGCGGCGGGGAGCTGTTTTTT. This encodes CASSPAGGGELFF.

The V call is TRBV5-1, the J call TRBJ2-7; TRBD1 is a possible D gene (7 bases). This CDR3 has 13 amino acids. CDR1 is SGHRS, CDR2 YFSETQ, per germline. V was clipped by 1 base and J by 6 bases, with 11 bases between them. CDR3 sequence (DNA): TGCGCCAGCAGCTTGAGCAGGGGGGCCGAGCAGTACTTC. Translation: CASSLSRGAEQYF.

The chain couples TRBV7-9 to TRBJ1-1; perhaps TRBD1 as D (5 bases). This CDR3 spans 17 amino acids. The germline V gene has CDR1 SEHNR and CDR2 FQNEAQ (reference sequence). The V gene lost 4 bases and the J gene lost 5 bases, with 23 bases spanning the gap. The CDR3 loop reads CASSSGPSYSPRTEAFF. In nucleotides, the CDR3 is TGTGCCAGCAGCTCGGGACCGTCTTACTCGCCCCGTACTGAAGCTTTCTTT.

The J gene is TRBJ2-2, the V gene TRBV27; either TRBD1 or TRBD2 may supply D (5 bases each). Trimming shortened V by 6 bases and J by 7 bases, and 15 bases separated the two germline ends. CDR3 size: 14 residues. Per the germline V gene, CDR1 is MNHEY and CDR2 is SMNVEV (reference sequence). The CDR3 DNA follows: TGTGCCAGCAGCCGGGGACGGTGGGACGGGGAGCTGTTTTTT. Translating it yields CASSRGRWDGELFF.

CDR3 nucleotide sequence: TGCAGCGTTGGCTTGGAGCTCTACAATGAGCAGTTCTTC. It specifies CSVGLELYNEQFF. J is TRBJ2-1 and V is TRBV29-1, with D unclear. The CDR3 totals 13 residues. Per germline, CDR1 SQVTM and CDR2 ANQGSEA. V was cut by 4 bases and J by 3 bases, with 10 bases left in between.

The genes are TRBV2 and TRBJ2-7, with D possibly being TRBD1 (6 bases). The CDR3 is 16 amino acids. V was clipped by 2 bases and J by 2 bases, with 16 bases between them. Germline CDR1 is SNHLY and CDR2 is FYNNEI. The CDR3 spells CASSESLRTVTYEQYF. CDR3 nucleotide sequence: TGTGCCAGCAGTGAAAGTCTCCGGACAGTTACCTACGAGCAGTACTTC.

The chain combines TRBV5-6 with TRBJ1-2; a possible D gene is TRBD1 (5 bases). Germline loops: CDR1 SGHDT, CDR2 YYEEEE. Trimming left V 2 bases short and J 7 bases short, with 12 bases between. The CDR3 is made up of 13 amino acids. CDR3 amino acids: CASSFQGFAGYTF. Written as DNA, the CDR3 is TGTGCCAGCAGCTTCCAGGGTTTCGCTGGCTACACCTTC.

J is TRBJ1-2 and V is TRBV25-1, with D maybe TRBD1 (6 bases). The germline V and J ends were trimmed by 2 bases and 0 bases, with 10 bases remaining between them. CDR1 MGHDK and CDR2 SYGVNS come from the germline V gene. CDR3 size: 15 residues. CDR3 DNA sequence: TGTGCCAGCAGTGAACGTGAGGGGGCTAACTATGGCTACACCTTC. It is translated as CASSEREGANYGYTF.

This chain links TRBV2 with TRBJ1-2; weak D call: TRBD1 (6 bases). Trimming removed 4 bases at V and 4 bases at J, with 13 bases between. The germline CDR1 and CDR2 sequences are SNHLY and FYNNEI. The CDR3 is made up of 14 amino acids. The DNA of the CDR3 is TGTGCCAGCAGTGGAGGGGGGCTGGCCTATGGCTACACCTTC. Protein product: CASSGGGLAYGYTF.

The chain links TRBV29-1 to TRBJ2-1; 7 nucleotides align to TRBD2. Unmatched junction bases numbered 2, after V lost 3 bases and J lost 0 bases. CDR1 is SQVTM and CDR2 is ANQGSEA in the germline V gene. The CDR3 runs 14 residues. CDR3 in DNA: TGCAGCGTTGAGCGGGAGCCCTCCTACAATGAGCAGTTCTTC. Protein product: CSVEREPSYNEQFF.

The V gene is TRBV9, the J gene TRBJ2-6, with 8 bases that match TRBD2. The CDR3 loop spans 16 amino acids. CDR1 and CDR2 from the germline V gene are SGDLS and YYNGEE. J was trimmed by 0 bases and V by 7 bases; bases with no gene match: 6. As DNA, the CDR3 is TGTGCCAGCTCTCCAGGGACTAGCTCTGGGGCCAACGTCCTGACTTTC. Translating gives CASSPGTSSGANVLTF.

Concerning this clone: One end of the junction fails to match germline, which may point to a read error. CDR3 DNA sequence: TGCAGCGTTGAAATCTCGCTGGGACAGAGGTTT. It translates to CSVEISLGQRF. The gene calls are TRBV29-1 and TRBJ1-1; TRBD1 agrees at 7 bases. Germline-derived CDR1 and CDR2 are SQVTM and ANQGSEA. The CDR3 is 11 residues long.

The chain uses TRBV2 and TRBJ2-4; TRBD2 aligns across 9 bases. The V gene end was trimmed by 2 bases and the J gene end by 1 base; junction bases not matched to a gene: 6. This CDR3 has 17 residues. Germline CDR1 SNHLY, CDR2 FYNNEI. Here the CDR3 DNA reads TGTGCCAGCAGTGAATTTGGGGCGGGAGGGGCCAAAAACATTCAGTACTTC. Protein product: CASSEFGAGGAKNIQYF.

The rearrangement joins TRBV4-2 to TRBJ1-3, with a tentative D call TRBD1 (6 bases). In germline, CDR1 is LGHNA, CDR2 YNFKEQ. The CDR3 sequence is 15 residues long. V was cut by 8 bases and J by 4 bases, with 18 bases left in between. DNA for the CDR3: TGTGCCAGCTCGGCACAGGGTTCACCCGGAAACACCATATATTTT. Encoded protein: CASSAQGSPGNTIYF.

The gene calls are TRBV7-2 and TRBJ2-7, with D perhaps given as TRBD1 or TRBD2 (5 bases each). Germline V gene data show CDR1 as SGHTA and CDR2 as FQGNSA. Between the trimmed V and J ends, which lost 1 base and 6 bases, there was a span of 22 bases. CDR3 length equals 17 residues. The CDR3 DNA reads TGTGCCAGCAGCTTAGTAAGTAGTGGGACCGCCGGCTCCGAGCAGTACTTC. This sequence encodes CASSLVSSGTAGSEQYF.

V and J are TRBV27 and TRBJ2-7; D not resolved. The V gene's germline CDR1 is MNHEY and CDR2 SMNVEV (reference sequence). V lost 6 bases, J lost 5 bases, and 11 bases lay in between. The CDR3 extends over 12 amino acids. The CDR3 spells CASRTTWNEQYF. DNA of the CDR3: TGTGCCAGCAGAACTACCTGGAACGAGCAGTACTTC.

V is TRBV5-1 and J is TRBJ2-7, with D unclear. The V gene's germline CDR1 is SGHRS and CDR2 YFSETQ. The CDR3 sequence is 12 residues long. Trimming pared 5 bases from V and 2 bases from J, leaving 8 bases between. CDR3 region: CASRVGTYEQYF. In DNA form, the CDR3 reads TGCGCCAGCAGAGTCGGTACCTACGAGCAGTACTTC.